This T cell receptor beta chain originates from a study of blood T cell repertoires in COVID-19. As processed by the authors: Using reference gene primer amplification, nucleated cell counts were estimated. TCRdb's copy holds only in-frame clones and misses some; the assay was immunoSEQ multiplex PCR. V and J calls and clone size are those listed in that table; D and trimming were worked out from the DNA. This sample yields a few hundred thousand clones, of which approximately 85% are seen a single time; 0.7% to 1% belongs to the top ten. The CDR3 extends over 17 amino acids. The V gene's germline CDR1 is ENHRY and CDR2 SYGVKD. Germline trimming cut 3 bases from V and 10 bases from J; bases unmatched to any gene: 15. Seattle patient enrollment occurred during active infection, with longitudinal follow-up thereafter.

The sequencing sample was made of peripheral blood. This receptor was taken from a human donor with COVID-19, enrolled during active disease. The donor label of this sample is uncertain. The chain employs TRBV10-3 and TRBJ2-1, with 10 bases matching TRBD2. The CDR3 spells CAISEPNLAGALREQFF. CDR3 DNA sequence: TGTGCCATCAGTGAACCCAACCTAGCGGGAGCCCTCAGGGAGCAGTTCTTC.